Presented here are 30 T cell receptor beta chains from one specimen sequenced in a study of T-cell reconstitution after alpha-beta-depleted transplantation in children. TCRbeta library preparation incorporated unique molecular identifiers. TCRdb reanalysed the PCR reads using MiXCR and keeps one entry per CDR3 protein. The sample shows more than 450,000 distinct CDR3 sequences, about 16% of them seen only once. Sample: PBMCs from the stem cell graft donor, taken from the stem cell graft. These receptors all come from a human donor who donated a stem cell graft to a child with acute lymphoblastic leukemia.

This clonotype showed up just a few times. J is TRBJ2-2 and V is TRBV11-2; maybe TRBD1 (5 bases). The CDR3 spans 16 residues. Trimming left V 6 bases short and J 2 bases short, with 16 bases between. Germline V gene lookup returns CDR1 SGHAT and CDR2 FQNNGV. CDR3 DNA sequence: TGTGCCAGCAGTCACCAGGGAAGTAGAAACACCGGGGAGCTGTTTTTT. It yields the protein CASSHQGSRNTGELFF.

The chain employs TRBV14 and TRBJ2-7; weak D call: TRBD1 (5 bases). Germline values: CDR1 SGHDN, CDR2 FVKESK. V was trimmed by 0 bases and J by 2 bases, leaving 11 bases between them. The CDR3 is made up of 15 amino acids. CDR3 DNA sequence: TGTGCCAGCAGCCAAGATCCAGGGATCCCCTACGAGCAGTACTTC. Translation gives CASSQDPGIPYEQYF.

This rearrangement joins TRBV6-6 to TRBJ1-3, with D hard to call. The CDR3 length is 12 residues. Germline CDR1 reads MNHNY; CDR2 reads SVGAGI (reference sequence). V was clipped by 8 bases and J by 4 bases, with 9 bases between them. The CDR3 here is CASREGGNTIYF. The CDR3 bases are TGTGCCAGCCGCGAAGGAGGAAACACCATATATTTT.

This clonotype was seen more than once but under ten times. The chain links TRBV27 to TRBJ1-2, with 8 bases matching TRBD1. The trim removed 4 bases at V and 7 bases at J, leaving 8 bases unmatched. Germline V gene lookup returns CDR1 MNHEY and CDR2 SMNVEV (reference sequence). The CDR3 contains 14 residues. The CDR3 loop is CASSSLDRGRGYTF. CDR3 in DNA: TGTGCCAGCAGTTCCCTTGACAGGGGACGTGGCTACACCTTC.

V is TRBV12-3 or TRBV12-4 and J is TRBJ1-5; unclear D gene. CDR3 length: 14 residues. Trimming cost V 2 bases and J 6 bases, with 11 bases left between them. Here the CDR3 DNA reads TGTGCCAGCAGTTTACGAGGGTTGACTCAGCCCCAGCATTTT. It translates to CASSLRGLTQPQHF.

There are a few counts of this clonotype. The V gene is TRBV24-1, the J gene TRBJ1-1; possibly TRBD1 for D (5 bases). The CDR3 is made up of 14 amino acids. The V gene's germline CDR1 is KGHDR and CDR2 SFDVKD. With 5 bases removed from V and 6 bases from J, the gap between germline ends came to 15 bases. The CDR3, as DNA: TGTGCCACCAGTGCCCTGACAGTCCGCTCTGAAGCTTTCTTT. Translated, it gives CATSALTVRSEAFF.

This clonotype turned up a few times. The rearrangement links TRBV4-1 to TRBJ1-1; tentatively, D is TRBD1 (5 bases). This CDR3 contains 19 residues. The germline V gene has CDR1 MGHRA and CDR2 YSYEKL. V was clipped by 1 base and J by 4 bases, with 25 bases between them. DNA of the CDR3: TGCGCCAGCAGCCAAGCATCTTTCCGGGACGGCGGAGGGTCCACTGAAGCTTTCTTT. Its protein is CASSQASFRDGGGSTEAFF.

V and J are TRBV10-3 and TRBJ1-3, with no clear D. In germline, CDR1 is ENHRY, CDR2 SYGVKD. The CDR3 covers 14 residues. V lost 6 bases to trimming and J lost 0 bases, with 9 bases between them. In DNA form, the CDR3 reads TGTGCCATCAGACCCCGGGTCTCTGGAAACACCATATATTTT. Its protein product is CAIRPRVSGNTIYF.

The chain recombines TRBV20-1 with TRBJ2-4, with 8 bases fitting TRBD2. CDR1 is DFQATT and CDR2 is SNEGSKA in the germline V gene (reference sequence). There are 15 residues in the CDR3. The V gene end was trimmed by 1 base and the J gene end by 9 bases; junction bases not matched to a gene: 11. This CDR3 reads CSARGPPGGEGIQYF. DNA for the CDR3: TGCAGTGCTAGAGGCCCCCCCGGGGGGGAGGGCATTCAGTACTTC.

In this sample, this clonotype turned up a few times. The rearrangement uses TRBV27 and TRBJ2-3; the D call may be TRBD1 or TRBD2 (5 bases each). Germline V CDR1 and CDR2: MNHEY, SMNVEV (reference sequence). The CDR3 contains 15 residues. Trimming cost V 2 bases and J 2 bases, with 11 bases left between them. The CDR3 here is CASSLGGPYTDTQYF. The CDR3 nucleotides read TGTGCCAGCAGTTTAGGGGGACCCTACACAGATACGCAGTATTTT.

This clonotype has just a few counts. The CDR3 protein is CASSEAGPLAGGYEQYF. The CDR3 nucleotides read TGTGCCAGCAGTGAAGCGGGTCCACTAGCGGGGGGCTACGAGCAGTACTTC. V gene TRBV2 combines with J gene TRBJ2-7; the match to TRBD2 covers 12 bases. V was pared by 0 bases and J by 3 bases, with 6 bases of the junction left unmatched. The germline V gene has CDR1 SNHLY and CDR2 FYNNEI. The CDR3 contains 17 residues.

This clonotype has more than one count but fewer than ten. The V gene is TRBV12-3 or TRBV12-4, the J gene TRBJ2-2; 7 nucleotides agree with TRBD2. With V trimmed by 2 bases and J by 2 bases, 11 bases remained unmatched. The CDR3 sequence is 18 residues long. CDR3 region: CASSLMGAGTRNTGELFF. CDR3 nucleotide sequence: TGTGCCAGCAGTTTAATGGGAGCGGGGACCCGAAACACCGGGGAGCTGTTTTTT.

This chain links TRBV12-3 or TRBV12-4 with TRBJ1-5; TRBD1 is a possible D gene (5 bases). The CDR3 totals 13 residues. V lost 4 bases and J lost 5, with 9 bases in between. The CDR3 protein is CASSWDPDQPQHF. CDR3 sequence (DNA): TGTGCCAGCAGTTGGGACCCGGATCAGCCCCAGCATTTT.

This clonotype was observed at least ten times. CDR3 nucleotides: TGTGCCAGCAGCCCGTCCCTTCCCCCGGCGGCCTCCTACGAGCAGTACTTC. It translates to CASSPSLPPAASYEQYF. The chain recombines TRBV3-1 with TRBJ2-7; unclear D gene. Germline V CDR1 and CDR2: LGHDT, YNNKEL (reference sequence). Trimming removed 4 bases from V and 0 bases from J, with 19 bases in between. This CDR3 has 17 residues.

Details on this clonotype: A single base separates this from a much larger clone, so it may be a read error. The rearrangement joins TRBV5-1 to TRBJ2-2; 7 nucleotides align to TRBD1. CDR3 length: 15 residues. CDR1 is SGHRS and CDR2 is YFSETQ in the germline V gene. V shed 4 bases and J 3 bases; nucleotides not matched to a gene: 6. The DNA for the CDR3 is TGCGCCAGCAGCCCCGGGACAGAGGACACCGGGGAGCTGTTTTTT. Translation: CASSPGTEDTGELFF.

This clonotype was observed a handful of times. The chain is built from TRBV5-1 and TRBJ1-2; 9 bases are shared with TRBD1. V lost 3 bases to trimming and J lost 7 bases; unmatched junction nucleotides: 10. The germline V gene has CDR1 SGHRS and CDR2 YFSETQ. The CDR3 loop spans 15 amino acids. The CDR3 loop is CASSSTGTGFSGYTF. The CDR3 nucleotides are TGCGCCAGCAGCTCCACCGGGACAGGGTTTAGTGGCTACACCTTC.

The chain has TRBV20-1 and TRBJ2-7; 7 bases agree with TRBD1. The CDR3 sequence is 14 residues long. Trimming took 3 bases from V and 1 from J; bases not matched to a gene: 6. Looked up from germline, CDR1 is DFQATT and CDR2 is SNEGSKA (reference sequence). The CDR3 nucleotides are TGCAGTGCTAGGGAACCAGGGGGTTCCTACGAGCAGTACTTC. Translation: CSAREPGGSYEQYF.

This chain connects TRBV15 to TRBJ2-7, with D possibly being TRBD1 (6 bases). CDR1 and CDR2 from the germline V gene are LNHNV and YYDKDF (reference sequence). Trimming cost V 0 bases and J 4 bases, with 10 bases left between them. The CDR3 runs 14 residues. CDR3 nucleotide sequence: TGTGCCACCAGCAGAGAGGACAGAAAATACGAGCAGTACTTC. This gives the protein CATSREDRKYEQYF.

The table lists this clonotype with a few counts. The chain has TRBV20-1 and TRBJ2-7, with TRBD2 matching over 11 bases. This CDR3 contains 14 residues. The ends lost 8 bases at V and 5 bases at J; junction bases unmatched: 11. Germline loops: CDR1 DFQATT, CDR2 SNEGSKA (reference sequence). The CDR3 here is CSTIAGGPKDEQYF. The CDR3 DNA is TGCAGTACCATAGCGGGAGGGCCCAAGGACGAGCAGTACTTC.

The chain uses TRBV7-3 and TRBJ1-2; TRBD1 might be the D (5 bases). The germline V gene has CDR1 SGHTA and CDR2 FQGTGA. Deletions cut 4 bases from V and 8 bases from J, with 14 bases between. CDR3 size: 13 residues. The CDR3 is CASSSPGTGGYTF. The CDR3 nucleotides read TGTGCCAGCAGCTCTCCCGGGACCGGAGGCTACACCTTC.

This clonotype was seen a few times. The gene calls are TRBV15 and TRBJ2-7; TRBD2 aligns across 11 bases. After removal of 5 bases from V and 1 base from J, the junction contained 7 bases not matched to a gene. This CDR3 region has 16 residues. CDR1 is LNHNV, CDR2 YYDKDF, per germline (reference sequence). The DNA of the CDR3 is TGTGCCACCAGCGGCGAACTAGCGGGAGAATCCTACGAGCAGTACTTC. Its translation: CATSGELAGESYEQYF.

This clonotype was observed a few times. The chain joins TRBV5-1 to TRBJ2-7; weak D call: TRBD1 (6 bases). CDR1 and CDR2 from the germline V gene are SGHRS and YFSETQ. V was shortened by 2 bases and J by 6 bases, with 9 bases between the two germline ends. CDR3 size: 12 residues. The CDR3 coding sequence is TGCGCCAGCAGCTTACAGGGTATCGAGCAGTACTTC. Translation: CASSLQGIEQYF.

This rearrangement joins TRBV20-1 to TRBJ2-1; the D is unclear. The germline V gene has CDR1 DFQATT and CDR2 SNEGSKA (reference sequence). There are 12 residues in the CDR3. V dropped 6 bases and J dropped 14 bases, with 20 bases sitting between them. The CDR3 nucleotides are TGCAGTGCCCCCGCCCGAGCTTCTGTTGAGTTCTTC. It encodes CSAPARASVEFF.

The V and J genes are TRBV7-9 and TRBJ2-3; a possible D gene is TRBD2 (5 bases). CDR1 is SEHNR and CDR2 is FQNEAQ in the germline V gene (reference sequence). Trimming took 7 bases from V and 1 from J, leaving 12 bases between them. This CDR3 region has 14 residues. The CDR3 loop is CASINYGGTDTQYF. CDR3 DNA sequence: TGTGCCAGCATCAATTACGGGGGCACAGATACGCAGTATTTT. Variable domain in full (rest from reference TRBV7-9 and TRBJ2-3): DTGVSQNPRHKITKRGQNVTFRCDPISEHNRLYWYRQTLGQGPEFLTYFQNEAQLEKSRLLSDRFSAERPKGSFSTLEIQRTEQGDSAMYLCASINYGGTDTQYFGPGTRLTVL.

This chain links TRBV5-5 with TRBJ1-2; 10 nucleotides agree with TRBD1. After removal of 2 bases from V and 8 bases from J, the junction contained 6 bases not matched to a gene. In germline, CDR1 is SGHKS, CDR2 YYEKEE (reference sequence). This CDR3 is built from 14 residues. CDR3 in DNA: TGTGCCAGCAGCTTAGGGACAGGGGCCATCGGCTACACCTTC. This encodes CASSLGTGAIGYTF.

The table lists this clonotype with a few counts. The CDR3 spells CASSPGGNYGQPQHF. The CDR3 coding sequence is TGTGCCAGCAGCCCGGGGGGGAACTATGGGCAGCCCCAGCATTTT. The V gene is TRBV9, the J gene TRBJ1-5; a possible D gene is TRBD1 (5 bases). Germline lookup yields CDR1 SGDLS and CDR2 YYNGEE. CDR3 length equals 15 residues. Trimming left V 4 bases short and J 7 bases short, with 18 bases between.

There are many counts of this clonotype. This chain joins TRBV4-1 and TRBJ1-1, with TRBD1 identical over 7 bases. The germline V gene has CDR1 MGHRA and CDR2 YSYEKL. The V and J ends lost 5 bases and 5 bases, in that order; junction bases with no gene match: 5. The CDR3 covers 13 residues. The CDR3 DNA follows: TGCGCCAGCAGCGTTTCGGACAGGACTGAAGCTTTCTTT. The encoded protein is CASSVSDRTEAFF.

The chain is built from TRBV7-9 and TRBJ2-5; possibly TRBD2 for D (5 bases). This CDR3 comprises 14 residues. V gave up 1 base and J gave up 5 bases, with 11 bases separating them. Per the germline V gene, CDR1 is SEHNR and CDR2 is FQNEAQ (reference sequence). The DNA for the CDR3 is TGTGCCAGCAGCTTAGGAGGGCCACTGGAGACCCAGTACTTC. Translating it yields CASSLGGPLETQYF.

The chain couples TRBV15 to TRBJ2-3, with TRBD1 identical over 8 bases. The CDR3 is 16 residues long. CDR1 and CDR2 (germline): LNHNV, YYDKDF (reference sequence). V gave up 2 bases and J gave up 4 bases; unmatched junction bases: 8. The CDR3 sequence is CATSRLPGQGPDTQYF. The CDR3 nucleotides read TGTGCCACCAGCAGACTTCCTGGACAGGGACCAGATACGCAGTATTTT.

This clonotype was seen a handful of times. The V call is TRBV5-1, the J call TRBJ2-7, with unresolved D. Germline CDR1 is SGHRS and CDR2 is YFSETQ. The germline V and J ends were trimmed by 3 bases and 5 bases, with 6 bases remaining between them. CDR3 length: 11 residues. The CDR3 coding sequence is TGCGCCAGCAGCTCAAGGCACGAGCAGTACTTC. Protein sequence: CASSSRHEQYF. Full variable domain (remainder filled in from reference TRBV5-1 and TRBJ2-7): KAGVTQTPRYLIKTRGQQVTLSCSPISGHRSVSWYQQTPGQGLQFLFEYFSETQRNKGNFPGRFSGRQFSNSRSEMNVSTLELGDSALYLCASSSRHEQYFGPGTRLTVT.